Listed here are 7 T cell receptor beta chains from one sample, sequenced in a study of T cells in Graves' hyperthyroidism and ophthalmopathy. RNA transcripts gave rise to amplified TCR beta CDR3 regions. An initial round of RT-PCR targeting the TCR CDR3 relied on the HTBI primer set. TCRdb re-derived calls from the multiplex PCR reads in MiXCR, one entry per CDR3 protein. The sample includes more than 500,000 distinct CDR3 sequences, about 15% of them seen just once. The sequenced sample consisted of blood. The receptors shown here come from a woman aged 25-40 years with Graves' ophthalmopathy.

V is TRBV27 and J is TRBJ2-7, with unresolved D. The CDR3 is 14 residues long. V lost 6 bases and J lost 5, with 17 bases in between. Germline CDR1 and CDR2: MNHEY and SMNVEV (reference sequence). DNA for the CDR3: TGTGCCAGCAGCCCGCTCCTAGAGGTGGACGAGCAGTACTTC. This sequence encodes CASSPLLEVDEQYF.

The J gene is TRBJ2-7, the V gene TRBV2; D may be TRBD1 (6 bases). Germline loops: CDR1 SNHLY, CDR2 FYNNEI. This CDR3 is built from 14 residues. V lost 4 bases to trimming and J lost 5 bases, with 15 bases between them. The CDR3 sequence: CASSVQGPLDEQYF. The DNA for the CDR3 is TGTGCCAGCAGTGTCCAGGGGCCCCTGGACGAGCAGTACTTC.

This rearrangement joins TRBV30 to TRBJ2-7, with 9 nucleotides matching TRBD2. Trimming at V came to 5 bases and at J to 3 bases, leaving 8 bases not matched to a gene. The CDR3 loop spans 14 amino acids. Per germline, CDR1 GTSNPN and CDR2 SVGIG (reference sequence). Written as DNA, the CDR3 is TGTGCCTGGGGGCTAGCGGGATTGAACTACGAGCAGTACTTC. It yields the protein CAWGLAGLNYEQYF.

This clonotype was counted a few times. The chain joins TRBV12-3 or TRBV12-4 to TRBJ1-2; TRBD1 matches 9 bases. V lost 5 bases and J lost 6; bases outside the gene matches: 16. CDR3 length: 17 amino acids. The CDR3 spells CASSKVVTGTGNHGYTF. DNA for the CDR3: TGTGCCAGCAGTAAAGTGGTGACCGGGACAGGGAACCATGGCTACACCTTC.

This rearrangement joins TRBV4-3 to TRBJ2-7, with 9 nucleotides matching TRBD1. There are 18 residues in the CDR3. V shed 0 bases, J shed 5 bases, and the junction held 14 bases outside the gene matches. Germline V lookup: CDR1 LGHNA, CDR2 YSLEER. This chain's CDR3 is CASSQDGASWDRAHEQYF. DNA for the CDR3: TGCGCCAGCAGCCAAGACGGCGCTAGTTGGGACAGGGCCCACGAGCAGTACTTC.

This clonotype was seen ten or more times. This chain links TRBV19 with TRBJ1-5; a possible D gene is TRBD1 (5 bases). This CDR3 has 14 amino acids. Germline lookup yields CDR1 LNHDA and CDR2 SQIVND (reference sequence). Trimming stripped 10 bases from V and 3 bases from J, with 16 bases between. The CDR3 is CATKGQGPNQPQHF. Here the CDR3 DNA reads TGTGCCACCAAAGGTCAGGGCCCCAATCAGCCCCAGCATTTT.

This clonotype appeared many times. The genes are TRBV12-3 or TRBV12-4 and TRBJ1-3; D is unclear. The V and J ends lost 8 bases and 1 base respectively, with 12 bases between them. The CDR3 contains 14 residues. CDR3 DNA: TGTGCCAGCCACCCCGGGCAGTCTGGAAACACCATATATTTT. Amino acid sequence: CASHPGQSGNTIYF.